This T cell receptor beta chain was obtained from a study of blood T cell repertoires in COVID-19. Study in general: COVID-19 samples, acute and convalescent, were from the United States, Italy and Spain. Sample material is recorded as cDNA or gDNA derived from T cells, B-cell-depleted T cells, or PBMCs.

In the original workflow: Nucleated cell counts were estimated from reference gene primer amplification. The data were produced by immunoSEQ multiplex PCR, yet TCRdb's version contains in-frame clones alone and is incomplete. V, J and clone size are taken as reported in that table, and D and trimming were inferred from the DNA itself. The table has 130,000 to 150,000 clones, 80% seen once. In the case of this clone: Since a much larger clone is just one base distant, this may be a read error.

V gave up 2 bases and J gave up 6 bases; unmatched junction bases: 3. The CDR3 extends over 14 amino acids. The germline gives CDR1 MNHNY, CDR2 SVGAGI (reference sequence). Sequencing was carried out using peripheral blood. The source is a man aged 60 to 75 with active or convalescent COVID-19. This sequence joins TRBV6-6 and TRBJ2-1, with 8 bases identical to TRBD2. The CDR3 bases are TGTGCCAGCAGTTACGAGCGGGAGTCCAATGAGCAGTTCTTC. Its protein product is CASSYERESNEQFF.